The T cell receptor beta chain described here comes from a study of a mutant IDH1 vaccine in newly diagnosed glioma. The germline V and J ends were trimmed by 0 bases and 2 bases, with 12 bases remaining between them. The CDR3 is 15 residues long. Germline-derived CDR1 and CDR2 are SGDLS and YYNGEE. The time point is: week 35, safety follow-up. It was 300 ug of mutant IDH1 20-mer peptide that made up each vaccine dose, given with topical imiquimod. Repertoires were generated with immunoSEQ multiplex PCR, while TCRdb's copy carries only in-frame clones and drops some. The sample holds tens of thousands of clones, 74% seen once. As for this clone: The antigen remains unidentified.

The specimen was PBMCs, collected from a glioma patient whose treatment included an IDH1 peptide vaccine. This receptor was identified in a man aged 50-59 years with glioma. The chain is built from TRBV9 and TRBJ2-7; D may be TRBD2 (7 bases). CDR3 bases: TGTGCCAGCAGCGTAGAGGGGGGGGGCACCTACGAGCAGTACTTC. This codes for CASSVEGGGTYEQYF. Together with reference TRBV9 and TRBJ2-7, the CDR3 gives the full variable domain: DSGVTQTPKHLITATGQRVTLRCSPRSGDLSVYWYQQSLDQGLQFLIQYYNGEERAKGNILERFSAQQFPDLHSELNLSSLELGDSALYFCASSVEGGGTYEQYFGPGTRLTVT.